These 21 T cell receptor beta chains were sequenced from one sample in a study of CD8 T cells in Susac syndrome (dated by TCRdb to between 2017 and 2020). The method was the immunoSEQ multiplex PCR assay. RNA was extracted with the RNeasy kit and 0.5 to 1 ug was reverse transcribed using random hexamers. TCRdb passed the public sequencing reads through fastp at Q25 and MiXCR, retaining productive beta sequences. Every distinct CDR3 protein forms one entry, paired with its most common genes and DNA. Across this sample there are 120,000 or so distinct CDR3 sequences, with 90% to 95% seen only once. The biggest ten clones account for more than 0.095% of the sample. Sequencing was performed on CD4+ T cells from PBMCs. Receptor source: a human donor in good health.

The chain uses TRBV18 and TRBJ1-1; TRBD1 matches 7 bases. Germline CDR1 reads KGHSH; CDR2 reads LQKENI. The V segment lost 6 bases and the J segment 7 bases; nucleotides outside the gene matches: 5. CDR3 length: 12 amino acids. CDR3 nucleotide sequence: TGTGCCAGCTCCCCGACAGGGTATGAAGCTTTCTTT. It codes for CASSPTGYEAFF.

The chain employs TRBV7-2 and TRBJ2-5; no definite D call. V was cut by 5 bases and J by 1 base, with 14 bases left in between. Germline V gene sequence: CDR1 SGHTA, CDR2 FQGNSA. CDR3 size: 15 residues. CDR3: CASSRVVLPQETQYF. The CDR3 DNA is TGTGCCAGCAGCCGGGTCGTCCTCCCCCAAGAGACCCAGTACTTC.

The chain recombines TRBV6-6 with TRBJ2-5; D could derive from TRBD1 or TRBD2 (5 bases each). Germline assignment: CDR1 MNHNY and CDR2 SVGAGI (reference sequence). The CDR3 sequence is 16 residues long. V gave up 2 bases and J gave up 4 bases, with 17 bases separating them. The DNA for the CDR3 is TGTGCCAGCAGTTACCGCCACCCGGGGCAAGGAGAGACCCAGTACTTC. The encoded protein is CASSYRHPGQGETQYF.

The chain combines TRBV19 with TRBJ1-2; D remains unclear. With 3 bases removed from V and 5 bases from J, the gap between germline ends came to 4 bases. Germline CDR1 LNHDA, CDR2 SQIVND (reference sequence). This CDR3 spans 11 amino acids. The CDR3 loop reads CASSIGYGYTF. The CDR3 DNA reads TGTGCCAGTAGTATTGGATATGGCTACACCTTC.

This sequence joins TRBV12-3 or TRBV12-4 and TRBJ1-2; TRBD1 is a possible D gene (6 bases). This CDR3 comprises 13 residues. The V and J ends lost 4 bases and 12 bases respectively, with 18 bases between them. CDR3 in DNA: TGTGCCAGCAGTTCCCAGCGGGACAATTCAAACACCTTC. Translating gives CASSSQRDNSNTF.

The chain employs TRBV18 and TRBJ2-5, with no clear D. This CDR3 has 14 amino acids. With 0 bases removed from V and 5 bases from J, the gap between germline ends came to 10 bases. In germline, CDR1 is KGHSH, CDR2 LQKENI. The CDR3 protein is CASSPPSVAETQYF. CDR3 coding DNA: TGTGCCAGCTCACCACCGTCTGTCGCGGAGACCCAGTACTTC.

The chain is built from TRBV7-9 and TRBJ2-3, with D possibly matching TRBD1 (6 bases). The germline V gene encodes CDR1 SEHNR and CDR2 FQNEAQ (reference sequence). Trimming removed 0 bases from V and 2 bases from J, with 12 bases in between. The length of the CDR3 is 16 residues. CDR3 residues: CASSLATGTNTDTQYF. The CDR3 DNA follows: TGTGCCAGCAGCTTAGCGACAGGAACCAACACAGATACGCAGTATTTT.

The chain has TRBV3-1 and TRBJ1-1; D remains unclear. The CDR3 is 11 amino acids. CDR1 is LGHDT and CDR2 is YNNKEL in the germline V gene (reference sequence). Trimming shortened V by 1 base and J by 7 bases, and 4 bases separated the two germline ends. CDR3: CASSQGGEAFF. The CDR3 region has the DNA TGTGCCAGCAGCCAAGGCGGTGAAGCTTTCTTT.

This clonotype was detected once. The chain combines TRBV7-2 with TRBJ2-5, with D possibly being TRBD1 (5 bases). Trimming pared 1 base from V and 5 bases from J, leaving 14 bases between. Per germline, CDR1 SGHTA and CDR2 FQGNSA. The CDR3 extends over 15 amino acids. Here the CDR3 DNA reads TGTGCCAGCAGCTTAGTGGACACGCTACGTGAGACCCAGTACTTC. Protein sequence: CASSLVDTLRETQYF.

This clonotype was observed once. The chain couples TRBV6-5 to TRBJ1-1, with D hard to call. Germline assignment: CDR1 MNHEY and CDR2 SVGAGI. CDR3 length: 13 amino acids. The V and J ends lost 2 bases and 1 base respectively, with 5 bases between them. The CDR3 sequence: CASSYEGNTEAFF. CDR3 coding DNA: TGTGCCAGCAGTTACGAGGGGAACACTGAAGCTTTCTTT.

The chain employs TRBV3-1 and TRBJ2-7; weak D call: TRBD2 (5 bases). Trimming pared 4 bases from V and 3 bases from J, leaving 16 bases between. The CDR3 extends over 15 amino acids. Germline V gene sequence: CDR1 LGHDT, CDR2 YNNKEL (reference sequence). DNA of the CDR3: TGTGCCAGCAGCCCCTCTAGCCCCTTCTTCTACGAGCAGTACTTC. It codes for CASSPSSPFFYEQYF.

The rearrangement uses TRBV5-1 and TRBJ2-5; D not resolved. V lost 4 bases and J 5 bases, leaving 9 bases between the germline ends. The germline V gene encodes CDR1 SGHRS and CDR2 YFSETQ. The CDR3 totals 12 residues. The CDR3 DNA sequence: TGCGCCAGCAGCACGGATCGGGAGACCCAGTACTTC. Translation gives CASSTDRETQYF.

The rearrangement joins TRBV30 to TRBJ2-7; D is uncertain. The CDR3 consists of 10 residues. Germline lookup yields CDR1 GTSNPN and CDR2 SVGIG (reference sequence). The chain's CDR3 is CGKSRHEQYF. The CDR3 bases are TGTGGTAAAAGTAGGCACGAGCAGTACTTC. Supplemented by reference TRBV30 and TRBJ2-7, the full variable domain reads SQTIHQWPATLVQPVGSPLSLECTVEGTSNPNLYWYRQAAGRGLQLLFYSVGIGQISSEVPQNLSASRPQDRQFILSSKKLLLSDSGFYLCGKSRHEQYFGPGTRLTVT.

V and J are TRBV6-5 and TRBJ1-2; no clear D. The CDR3 contains 15 residues. Trimming removed 4 bases at V and 7 bases at J, with 19 bases between. The germline CDR1 and CDR2 sequences are MNHEY and SVGAGI. The CDR3 sequence: CASSSSGAGSRGYTF. CDR3 nucleotides: TGTGCCAGCAGTTCCTCGGGTGCTGGATCTCGTGGCTACACCTTC.

J is TRBJ2-3 and V is TRBV18; 12 positions match TRBD2. The CDR3 runs 18 residues. With V trimmed by 5 bases and J by 1 base, 10 bases remained unmatched. The V gene's germline CDR1 is KGHSH and CDR2 LQKENI. The chain's CDR3 is CASSSRLAGARGTDTQYF. CDR3 bases: TGTGCCAGCTCATCTCGACTAGCGGGAGCAAGGGGCACAGATACGCAGTATTTT.

V gene TRBV27 combines with J gene TRBJ2-7; D not resolved. V gave up 9 bases and J gave up 3 bases, with 12 bases separating them. CDR1 and CDR2 from the germline V gene are MNHEY and SMNVEV (reference sequence). The CDR3 is 12 residues long. The CDR3 bases are TGTGCCAGTCTTTCCCCCCACTACGAGCAGTACTTC. Protein: CASLSPHYEQYF.

V is TRBV7-9 and J is TRBJ2-5; D remains unclear. The CDR3 spans 12 residues. CDR1 and CDR2 (germline): SEHNR, FQNEAQ (reference sequence). The V end was cut by 8 bases, the J end by 5 bases, with 12 bases between. The CDR3 loop reads CASSQRPETQYF. CDR3 nucleotides: TGTGCCAGCTCACAACGCCCGGAGACCCAGTACTTC.

The rearrangement links TRBV18 to TRBJ2-5; the D gene is possibly TRBD1 (6 bases). The germline V and J ends were trimmed by 3 bases and 5 bases, with 13 bases remaining between them. Germline V gene lookup returns CDR1 KGHSH and CDR2 LQKENI. CDR3 length: 14 residues. The CDR3 loop is CASSPPNREETQYF. CDR3 DNA: TGTGCCAGCTCACCGCCTAACAGGGAGGAGACCCAGTACTTC.

This chain connects TRBV18 to TRBJ1-5; unclear D gene. CDR3 length: 14 residues. In germline, CDR1 is KGHSH, CDR2 LQKENI. V lost 2 bases and J 2 bases, leaving 7 bases between the germline ends. The CDR3 bases are TGTGCCAGCTCACCAGCTGGGGGCAATCAGCCCCAGCATTTT. This translates into CASSPAGGNQPQHF.

The chain has TRBV5-1 and TRBJ2-3, with 7 bases lining up with TRBD1. V was pared by 4 bases and J by 5 bases, with 7 bases of the junction left unmatched. This CDR3 spans 14 amino acids. Per germline, CDR1 SGHRS and CDR2 YFSETQ. The CDR3: CASSLQGVGDTQYF. DNA of the CDR3: TGCGCCAGCAGCCTTCAGGGGGTAGGAGATACGCAGTATTTT.

V usage is TRBV18 and J usage is TRBJ2-5, with no clear D. Germline CDR1 and CDR2: KGHSH and LQKENI. Between the trimmed V and J ends, which lost 3 bases and 1 base, there was a span of 6 bases. The CDR3 spans 13 residues. The CDR3 nucleotides are TGTGCCAGCTCACCGGGATTCCAAGAGACCCAGTACTTC. Amino acid sequence: CASSPGFQETQYF. Drawing the rest from reference TRBV18 and TRBJ2-5, the complete variable domain is NAGVMQNPRHLVRRRGQEARLRCSPMKGHSHVYWYRQLPEEGLKFMVYLQKENIIDESGMPKERFSAEFPKEGPSILRIQQVVRGDSAAYFCASSPGFQETQYFGPGTRLLVL.